A selection of T cell receptor beta chains follows, all from one sample in a study of T cell responses to AZD1222 COVID-19 vaccine. The assay was immunoSEQ multiplex PCR, and TCRdb's table has in-frame clones only and misses some. The sample gives some 83,000 clones, about 90% of which show up once; over 5.5% is in the top ten. This specimen was peripheral blood, taken on day 0 of AZD1222 vaccination. The receptors stem from an adult in good health. The CDR3 runs from the conserved cysteine through the conserved F or W. A D gene is named only where the DNA matches it firmly. Size is omitted from some rows. Given values are once, few, many or a class for expanded clones.

NA	NA	TRBV7-8	TRBJ2-7	TGTGCCAGCAGCTTTGGGGGCCCCTACGAGCAGTACTTC	CASSFGGPYEQYF
NA	NA	TRBV28	TRBJ2-7	TGTGCCAGCAGTTTATTAGAAGTCCCCTACGAGCAGTACTTC	CASSLLEVPYEQYF
NA	NA	TRBV7-2	TRBJ2-3	TGTGCCAGCAGCTTACCTCCTGGGGGCACAGATACGCAGTATTTT	CASSLPPGGTDTQYF
once	NA	TRBV19	TRBJ1-3	TGTGCCAGTAGTAGGGGGGATACCGCTGGAAACACCATATATTTT	CASSRGDTAGNTIYF
once	TRBD1	TRBV18	TRBJ1-1	TGTGCCAGCTCATTTCGACAGGGGGCAGCTGAAGCTTTCTTT	CASSFRQGAAEAFF
NA	NA	TRBV28	TRBJ2-5	TGTGCCAGCAGTTTACGGCAGGTTGAAAAGACCCAGTACTTC	CASSLRQVEKTQYF
NA	NA	TRBV3-1/TRBV3-2	TRBJ1-2	TGTGCCAGCAGCTCAAGAGTTGGTGACGGAAGTGACTATGGCTACACCTTC	CASSSRVGDGSDYGYTF
once	NA	TRBV7-9	TRBJ2-7	TGTGCCAGCAGCTTCGACTCCTTTGGGCGCGAGCAGTACTTC	CASSFDSFGREQYF
NA	NA	TRBV14	TRBJ2-7	TGTGCCAGCAGCCAAGATTGGGCTTACGAGCAGTACTTC	CASSQDWAYEQYF
NA	NA	TRBV7-9	TRBJ1-1	TGTGCCAGCAGTGACCCCCCGAACACTGAAGCTTTCTTT	CASSDPPNTEAFF
NA	NA	TRBV30	TRBJ1-2	TGTGCCTGGAGTCCCCCCCGGACAGCGCTTGGCTACACCTTC	CAWSPPRTALGYTF
NA	NA	TRBV14	TRBJ1-6	TGTGCCAGCAGCCCCCCGGGCCTCTATAATTCACCCCTCCACTTT	CASSPPGLYNSPLHF
NA	TRBD1	TRBV9	TRBJ2-2	TGTGCCAGCAGCCCCCGGGCAGGGGGCGCCTGGAACACCGGGGAGCTGTTTTTT	CASSPRAGGAWNTGELFF
NA	NA	TRBV4-3	TRBJ2-1	TGCGCCAGCAGCCTTATCCCTATGGCAGAGGACAATGAGCAGTTCTTC	CASSLIPMAEDNEQFF
once	NA	TRBV7-2	TRBJ1-3	TGTGCCAGCAGCCCCCCCTTCAACACCATATATTTT	CASSPPFNTIYF
NA	NA	TRBV5-5	TRBJ1-3	TGTGCCAGCAGCTTACGGTATAGCTCTGGAAACACCATATATTTT	CASSLRYSSGNTIYF
NA	NA	TRBV27	TRBJ1-6	TGTGCCAGCAGTTTACGCCTGGATAATAATTCACCCCTCCACTTT	CASSLRLDNNSPLHF
NA	NA	TRBV7-3	TRBJ1-1	TGTGCCAGCAGCTCCCAACCCATGAACACTGAAGCTTTCTTT	CASSSQPMNTEAFF
few	NA	TRBV12-3/TRBV12-4	TRBJ1-2	TGTGCCAGCAGTTTCGGCGACACCTATGGCTACACCTTC	CASSFGDTYGYTF
NA	NA	TRBV18	TRBJ1-2	TGTGCCAGCTCATCCGGGCAGATCTATGGCTACACCTTC	CASSSGQIYGYTF
NA	TRBD1	TRBV10-3	TRBJ2-7	TGTGCCATCAGTGAGATGGACAGGGCTGGGTACGAGCAGTACTTC	CAISEMDRAGYEQYF
NA	NA	TRBV7-2	TRBJ1-2	TGTGCCAGCAGCTCGGGTCCCCGGGGCTACACCTTC	CASSSGPRGYTF
NA	NA	TRBV7-2	TRBJ1-4	TGTGCCAGCAGCCAACAGGGTACTAATGAAAAACTGTTTTTT	CASSQQGTNEKLFF
NA	TRBD1	TRBV28	TRBJ1-2	TGTGCCAGCAGTATGGGACAGGGGAGGGACGGCTATGGCTACACCTTC	CASSMGQGRDGYGYTF
once	NA	TRBV19	TRBJ1-1	TGTGCCAGTAGTATAGATCCCCCGGCGGACGGGATCGGAGCTTTCTTT	CASSIDPPADGIGAFF
NA	TRBD1	TRBV7-9	TRBJ1-5	TGTGCCAGCAGCGCCCGGGACAGCCAGCCCCAGCATTTT	CASSARDSQPQHF
NA	NA	TRBV24-1	TRBJ2-1	TGTGCCACCAGTGATCCAGGGGGGGGAGGACAGGAGACATTCTTC	CATSDPGGGGQETFF
NA	NA	TRBV7-3	TRBJ1-5	TGTGCCAGCAGCTTAGAGCTTGGTCAGCCCCAGCATTTT	CASSLELGQPQHF
NA	TRBD1	TRBV24-1	TRBJ2-4	TGTGCCACCAGTGAAGCAGGGGGCGCGAACATTCAGTACTTC	CATSEAGGANIQYF
NA	NA	TRBV14	TRBJ1-2	TGTGCCAGCAGCCAAGCCGTGGGGGGCGGCTACACCTTC	CASSQAVGGGYTF
NA	TRBD1	TRBV6-2/TRBV6-3	TRBJ1-2	TGTGCCAGCAGTTACCCCAGGGGGAAGGACTATGGCTACACCTTC	CASSYPRGKDYGYTF
NA	NA	TRBV6-1	TRBJ2-2	TGTGCCAGCAGTGAAGCGCGGTGGAGTACCGGGGAGCTGTTTTTT	CASSEARWSTGELFF
NA	NA	TRBV2	TRBJ1-1	TGTGCCAGCGGACCGAGAAACACTGAAGCTTTCTTT	CASGPRNTEAFF
NA	TRBD2	TRBV7-3	TRBJ2-1	TGTGCCAGCAGCCCCCCCGGGACTAGTCGTTCAGGGGAGCAGTTCTTC	CASSPPGTSRSGEQFF